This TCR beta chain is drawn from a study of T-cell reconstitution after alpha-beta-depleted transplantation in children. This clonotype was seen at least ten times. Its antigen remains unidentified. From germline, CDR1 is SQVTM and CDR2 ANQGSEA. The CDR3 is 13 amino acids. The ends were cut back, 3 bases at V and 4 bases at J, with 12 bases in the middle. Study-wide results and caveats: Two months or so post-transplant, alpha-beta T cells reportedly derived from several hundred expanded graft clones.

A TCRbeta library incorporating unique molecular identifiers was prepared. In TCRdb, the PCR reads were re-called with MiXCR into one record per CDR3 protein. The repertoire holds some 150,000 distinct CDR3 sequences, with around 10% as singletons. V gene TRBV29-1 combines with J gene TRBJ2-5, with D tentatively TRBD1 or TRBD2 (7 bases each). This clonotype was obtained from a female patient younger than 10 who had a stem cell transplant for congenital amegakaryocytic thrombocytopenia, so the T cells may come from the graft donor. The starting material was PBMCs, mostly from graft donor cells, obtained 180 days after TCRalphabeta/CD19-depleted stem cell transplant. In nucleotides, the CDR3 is TGCAGCGTTGATCCAGGGGGGGCAGAGACCCAGTACTTC. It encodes CSVDPGGAETQYF.